Presented here are 10 T cell receptor beta chains from one specimen sequenced in a study of CXCR3-negative and CXCR3-positive naive CD8 T cells. These receptors have no known antigen. UMI-labeled TRB cDNA libraries were prepared by 5' RACE. TCRdb reanalyzed the 5' RACE reads and collapses them to one entry per CDR3 protein, without DNA. This sample's clone table lists approximately 100,000 distinct CDR3 sequences. The study, taken as a whole, reports: CXCR3-positive naive cells had more hydrophobic TRB CDR3s than CXCR3-negative naive cells.

Sequenced material: naive CXCR3+ CD8+ T cells from blood. The sample's subset: CD45RO-CCR7+CD27+CD95- naive CD8+ T cells expressing CXCR3 (TNR3+). The receptors were sampled from a human donor in good health. Some clones in this sample may be carry-over from other donors' samples.

V and J are TRBV7-9 and TRBJ2-7. CDR1 and CDR2 from the germline V gene are SEHNR and FQNEAQ (reference sequence). The CDR3 runs 14 residues. CDR3 amino acids: CASSQARNSYEQYF. Full variable domain (missing parts from reference TRBV7-9 and TRBJ2-7): DTGVSQNPRHKITKRGQNVTFRCDPISEHNRLYWYRQTLGQGPEFLTYFQNEAQLEKSRLLSDRFSAERPKGSFSTLEIQRTEQGDSAMYLCASSQARNSYEQYFGPGTRLTVT.

This sequence joins TRBV11-2 and TRBJ1-4. CDR1 and CDR2 (germline): SGHAT, FQNNGV. CDR3 length: 12 residues. This chain's CDR3 is CASSTDAVKLFF.

The CDR3 here is CASSQDIPYEQYF. The chain is built from TRBV4-3 and TRBJ2-7. The CDR3 is 13 residues long. Germline V lookup: CDR1 LGHNA, CDR2 YSLEER.

This chain joins TRBV6-4 and TRBJ2-3; the D call of TRBD2 rests on TCRdb alone, since no DNA is present to check it. Germline CDR1 and CDR2: MRHNA and SNTAGT. CDR3 length: 15 residues. The CDR3 region is CASSASAGGLDTQYF.

The V gene is TRBV15, the J gene TRBJ2-1; with no DNA, the TCRdb D assignment of TRBD2 cannot be verified. Germline V gene lookup returns CDR1 LNHNV and CDR2 YYDKDF (reference sequence). The CDR3 length is 14 residues. CDR3 protein: CATSIRAGDNEQFF.

This chain links TRBV4-1 with TRBJ1-1; there is no DNA to check the TCRdb D call of TRBD1. This CDR3 region has 14 residues. Germline V gene lookup returns CDR1 MGHRA and CDR2 YSYEKL. Here the CDR3 reads CASSPRQGDTEAFF.

The chain combines TRBV20-1 with TRBJ2-7. CDR3 length: 15 amino acids. Germline CDR1 is DFQATT and CDR2 is SNEGSKA (reference sequence). CDR3 protein: CSARDPGSVTYEQYF.

The genes are TRBV4-3 and TRBJ2-2. Germline loops: CDR1 LGHNA, CDR2 YSLEER. The length of the CDR3 is 16 residues. The CDR3 loop is CASSQDRRSVTGELFF.

The V call is TRBV6-2 or TRBV6-3, the J call TRBJ2-7; the D call from TCRdb, TRBD1, cannot be confirmed without DNA. Looked up from germline, CDR1 is MNHEY and CDR2 is SVGEGT. The CDR3 extends over 13 amino acids. This CDR3 is CASNEGTSYEQYF.

The J gene is TRBJ2-3, the V gene TRBV5-1; TCRdb selects TRBD1, and the lack of DNA leaves this call unchecked. Germline CDR1 reads SGHRS; CDR2 reads YFSETQ. This CDR3 has 16 residues. The CDR3 region is CASSLTSGGTTDTQYF. The full variable domain, in which reference TRBV5-1 and TRBJ2-3 provide the parts outside the CDR3, is KAGVTQTPRYLIKTRGQQVTLSCSPISGHRSVSWYQQTPGQGLQFLFEYFSETQRNKGNFPGRFSGRQFSNSRSEMNVSTLELGDSALYLCASSLTSGGTTDTQYFGPGTRLTVL.